The 9 T cell receptor beta chains given below trace back to one sample, sequenced in a study of sequential checkpoint blockade in melanoma. Assay: immunoSEQ multiplex PCR; the TCRdb copy retains only in-frame clones and omits some. The sample lists roughly 8,800 clones; approximately 56% were seen once. Noted treatment: randomized to nivolumab then ipilimumab (arm A) or the reverse (arm B). The material was CD8+ T cells sorted from blood (inferred from file names), obtained from a patient given nivolumab and ipilimumab in sequence. These TCRs come from a human donor with melanoma.

The chain carries TRBV27 and TRBJ1-2; tentatively, D is TRBD1 (5 bases). The germline V gene has CDR1 MNHEY and CDR2 SMNVEV (reference sequence). CDR3 size: 17 residues. V lost 2 bases and J lost 1, with 17 bases in between. The CDR3 bases are TGTGCCAGCAGTTTACTAGGGGCCCAGACCTTTAACTATGGCTACACCTTC. Its translation: CASSLLGAQTFNYGYTF.

V gene TRBV19 combines with J gene TRBJ1-5, with D hard to call. The V gene lost 5 bases and the J gene lost 0 bases, with 14 bases spanning the gap. This CDR3 comprises 16 residues. Germline assignment: CDR1 LNHDA and CDR2 SQIVND (reference sequence). CDR3 nucleotides: TGTGCCAGTAGTCAATACGGGATAGATAGCAATCAGCCCCAGCATTTT. Its translation: CASSQYGIDSNQPQHF.

This clone is categorized as medium-sized. This chain links TRBV4-3 with TRBJ1-2, with 9 bases that match TRBD1. This CDR3 comprises 13 residues. V dropped 5 bases and J dropped 6; count of bases not matched to a gene: 4. The germline V gene has CDR1 LGHNA and CDR2 YSLEER. The DNA of the CDR3 is TGCGCCAGCAGCTACAGGGGGCGGGATGGCTACACCTTC. Its translation is CASSYRGRDGYTF.

This clone was observed a few times. The rearrangement joins TRBV10-2 to TRBJ2-7; D is perhaps TRBD2 (5 bases). This CDR3 is built from 15 residues. Per the germline V gene, CDR1 is WSHSY and CDR2 is SAAADI. The V and J ends lost 6 bases and 0 bases respectively, with 15 bases between them. The CDR3 region is CASSRTGQRSYEQYF. The CDR3 DNA is TGCGCCAGCAGCCGGACTGGGCAACGCTCCTACGAGCAGTACTTC.

The rearrangement joins TRBV9 to TRBJ2-3, with TRBD1 as a possible D gene (5 bases). V was shortened by 3 bases and J by 6 bases, with 14 bases between the two germline ends. Germline assignment: CDR1 SGDLS and CDR2 YYNGEE. The CDR3 contains 14 residues. The CDR3 protein is CASSEDTPEDTQYF. The CDR3, as DNA: TGTGCCAGCAGCGAGGACACCCCTGAGGATACGCAGTATTTT.

The gene calls are TRBV30 and TRBJ1-5, with 8 bases aligning to TRBD1. The CDR3 extends over 16 amino acids. Germline CDR1 reads GTSNPN; CDR2 reads SVGIG (reference sequence). V shed 5 bases, J shed 0 bases, and the junction held 9 bases outside the gene matches. DNA of the CDR3: TGTGCCTGGGGGCCCGGGACAGGCCATAGCAATCAGCCCCAGCATTTT. As protein: CAWGPGTGHSNQPQHF.

This chain connects TRBV4-1 to TRBJ2-3; tentatively, D is TRBD1 (6 bases). Trimming took 1 base from V and 6 from J, leaving 11 bases between them. The CDR3 has 14 residues. Germline CDR1 reads MGHRA; CDR2 reads YSYEKL. CDR3 DNA: TGCGCCAGCAGCCAAGCTGGGGGCGGCGATACGCAGTATTTT. This sequence encodes CASSQAGGGDTQYF.

Turning to this clone: A read error may produce the germline difference seen at one junction end. V and J are TRBV7-2 and TRBJ2-1; D is ambiguous. The germline gives CDR1 SGHTA, CDR2 FQGNSA. The length of the CDR3 is 17 residues. CDR3 residues: CASSQDLAFSSYNEQFF. The CDR3 nucleotides are TGCGCCAGCAGCCAAGATTTGGCCTTCAGCTCCTACAATGAGCAGTTCTTC.

This chain links TRBV11-2 with TRBJ2-1; 9 bases are a match to TRBD1. Per germline, CDR1 SGHAT and CDR2 FQNNGV. V dropped 5 bases and J dropped 7; count of bases not matched to a gene: 12. This CDR3 has 16 amino acids. In nucleotides, the CDR3 is TGTGCCAGCAGCCCTACCGGGACAGGGTTGAAAAATGAGCAGTTCTTC. Its translation: CASSPTGTGLKNEQFF.